This T cell receptor beta chain was profiled in a study of identifying expanded T cells in peripheral blood. Overall study results and limits: Across healthy donors, higher total template counts meant significantly greater approximately two-week count variance. About 1.3 clones differed between technical replicates, versus 16.4 and 19 over time.

Of note for this clone: What it binds is not known.

No infections or other immune events were documented during collection. Assay: immunoSEQ multiplex PCR; the TCRdb copy retains only in-frame clones and omits some. The sample includes some 96,000 clones, roughly 88% of them seen just once. This clonotype was obtained from a person aged 18 to 75 in good health. Source material: blood.

In DNA form, the CDR3 reads TGTGCCTGGAACGTTCAGGGGCCCGGGGAGCTGTTTTTT. Amino acid sequence: CAWNVQGPGELFF. The chain employs TRBV30 and TRBJ2-2; possible D gene TRBD1, 6 bases. The CDR3 runs to 13 residues. Trimming left V 4 bases short and J 6 bases short, with 12 bases between. CDR1 is GTSNPN, CDR2 SVGIG, per germline (reference sequence).